This T cell receptor beta chain is drawn from a study of post-analysis software for immune sequencing data. Presence of unique molecular identifiers characterized the TCR beta cDNA libraries. MiXCR, applied by TCRdb to the PCR reads, yields one record per CDR3 protein. The table includes 150,000 to 200,000 distinct CDR3 sequences, about 37% detected once. Overall study findings and caveats: Samples from one preparation batch, clustered by F measure, grouped strongly together. Roughly five TRBV segments, including TRBV5-6, TRBV5-1 and TRBV20-1, were more frequent in patients than controls.

Trimming removed 5 bases from V and 4 bases from J; junction bases left unmatched: 14. CDR1 is SGHTA and CDR2 is FQGNSA in the germline V gene. The CDR3 is 19 amino acids. About this clonotype: Its antigen is not known.

The V gene is TRBV7-2, the J gene TRBJ2-6; TRBD1 aligns across 10 bases. The sample in question was blood, obtained after autologous hematopoietic stem cell transplantation. The TCR was taken from a girl aged 10 to 17 with multiple sclerosis. Written as DNA, the CDR3 is TGTGCCAGCAGCCCAAAAGATTTCGGGACAGGGGCGGGGGCCAACGTCCTGACTTTC. Its protein is CASSPKDFGTGAGANVLTF.